This T cell receptor beta chain originates from a study of chemoradiotherapy in HPV16-positive cancers. Sequencing was performed with immunoSEQ multiplex PCR; in TCRdb, only in-frame clones are kept and a portion is missing. Here the sample spans 20,000 to 25,000 clones, about 86% being singletons. Worth noting for this clone: What it binds is unknown.

Study-wide findings and caveats: The functional HPV-specific definition rests on just two HPV16-positive patients. Candidate HPV-specific clones and E7-related TCR motifs grew in tumor during treatment.

V was pared by 0 bases and J by 1 base, with 9 bases between. The CDR3 sequence is 15 residues long. Germline values: CDR1 KGHSH, CDR2 LQKENI. Over chemoradiotherapy, repertoires were sampled more than once. This sample comprised blood, obtained from a patient who underwent chemoradiotherapy. The chain is built from TRBV18 and TRBJ1-1, with D possibly matching TRBD1 (5 bases). The receptor's source is a human donor with HPV-associated anogenital cancer. For the CDR3, the DNA is TGTGCCAGCTCACCACCGGGGACCGGGAACACTGAAGCTTTCTTT. This codes for CASSPPGTGNTEAFF.